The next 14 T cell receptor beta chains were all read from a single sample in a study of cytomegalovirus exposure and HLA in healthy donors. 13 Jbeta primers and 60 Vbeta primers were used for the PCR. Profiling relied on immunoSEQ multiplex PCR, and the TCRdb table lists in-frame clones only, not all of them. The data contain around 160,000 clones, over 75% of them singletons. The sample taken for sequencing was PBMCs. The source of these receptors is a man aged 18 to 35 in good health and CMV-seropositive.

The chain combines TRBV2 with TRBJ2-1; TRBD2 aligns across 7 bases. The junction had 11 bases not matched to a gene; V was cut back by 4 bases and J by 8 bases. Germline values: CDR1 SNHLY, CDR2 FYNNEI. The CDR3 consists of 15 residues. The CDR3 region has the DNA TGTGCCAGCAGTGCTACGACTAGCTTCGGCGATGAGCAGTTCTTC. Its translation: CASSATTSFGDEQFF.

CDR3 coding DNA: TGTGCCTGGACAGGGGTTTCAGGTCAGCCCCAGCATTTT. It translates to CAWTGVSGQPQHF. The rearrangement joins TRBV30 to TRBJ1-5, with a possible D match to TRBD1 (6 bases). The CDR3 has 13 residues. Per germline, CDR1 GTSNPN and CDR2 SVGIG (reference sequence). Trimming took 4 bases from V and 6 from J, leaving 13 bases between them.

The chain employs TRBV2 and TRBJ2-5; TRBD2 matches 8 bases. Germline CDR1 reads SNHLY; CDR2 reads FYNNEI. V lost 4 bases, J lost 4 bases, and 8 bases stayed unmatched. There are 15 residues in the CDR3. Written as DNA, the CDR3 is TGTGCCAGCAGTGTAGCGGGGTGGGAGCCAGAGACCCAGTACTTC. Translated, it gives CASSVAGWEPETQYF.

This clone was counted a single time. The CDR3 reads CASSLRFWGLAGDPDTQYF. Written as DNA, the CDR3 is TGTGCCAGCAGCTTACGTTTTTGGGGACTAGCGGGGGACCCAGATACGCAGTATTTT. The V gene is TRBV7-8, the J gene TRBJ2-3; TRBD2 agrees at 14 bases. Germline CDR1 SGHVS, CDR2 FQNEAQ. This CDR3 is built from 19 residues. J was trimmed by 4 bases and V by 2 bases; bases with no gene match: 11.

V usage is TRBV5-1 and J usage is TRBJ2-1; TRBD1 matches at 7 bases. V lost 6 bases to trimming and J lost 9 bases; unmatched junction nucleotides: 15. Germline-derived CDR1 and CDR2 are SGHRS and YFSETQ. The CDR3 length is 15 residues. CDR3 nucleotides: TGCGCCAGCATGAGGGGGCTGGAAGGGGTAGGTGAGCAGTTCTTC. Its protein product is CASMRGLEGVGEQFF.

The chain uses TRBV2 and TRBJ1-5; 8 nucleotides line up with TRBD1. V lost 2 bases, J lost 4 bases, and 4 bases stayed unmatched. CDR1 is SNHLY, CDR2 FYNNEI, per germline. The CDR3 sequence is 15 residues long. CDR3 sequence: CASSEQGAGNQPQHF. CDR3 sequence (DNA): TGTGCCAGCAGTGAACAGGGGGCTGGAAATCAGCCCCAGCATTTT.

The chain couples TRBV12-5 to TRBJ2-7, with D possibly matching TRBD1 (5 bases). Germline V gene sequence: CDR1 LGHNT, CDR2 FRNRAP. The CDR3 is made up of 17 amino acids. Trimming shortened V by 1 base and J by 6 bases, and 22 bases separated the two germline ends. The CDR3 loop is CASGLGRLTDSLGEQYF. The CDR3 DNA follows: TGTGCTAGTGGTTTGGGACGGTTGACAGATTCGCTCGGCGAGCAGTACTTC.

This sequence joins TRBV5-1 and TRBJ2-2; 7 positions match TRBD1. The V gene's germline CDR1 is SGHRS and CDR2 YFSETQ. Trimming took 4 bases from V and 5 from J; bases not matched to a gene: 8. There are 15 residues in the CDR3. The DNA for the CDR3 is TGCGCCAGCAGCGTCAACAGGGGTGAGACCGGGGAGCTGTTTTTT. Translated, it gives CASSVNRGETGELFF.

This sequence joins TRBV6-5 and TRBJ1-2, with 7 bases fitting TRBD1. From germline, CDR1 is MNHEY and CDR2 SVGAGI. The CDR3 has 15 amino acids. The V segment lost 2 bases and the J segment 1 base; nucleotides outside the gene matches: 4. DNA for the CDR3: TGTGCCAGCAGTTACCTCGACAGGGTTAACTATGGCTACACCTTC. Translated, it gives CASSYLDRVNYGYTF.

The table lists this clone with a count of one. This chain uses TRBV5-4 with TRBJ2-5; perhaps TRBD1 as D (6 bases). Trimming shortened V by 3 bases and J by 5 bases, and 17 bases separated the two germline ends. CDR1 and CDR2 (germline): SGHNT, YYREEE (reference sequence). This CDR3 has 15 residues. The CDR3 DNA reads TGTGCCAGCAGCTCCTTTGAACAGGGCAGTGAGACCCAGTACTTC. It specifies CASSSFEQGSETQYF.

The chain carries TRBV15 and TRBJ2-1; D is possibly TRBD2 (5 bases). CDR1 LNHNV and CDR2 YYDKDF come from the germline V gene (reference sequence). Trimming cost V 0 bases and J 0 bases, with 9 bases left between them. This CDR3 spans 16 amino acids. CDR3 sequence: CATSRDRLASYNEQFF. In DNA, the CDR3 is TGTGCCACCAGCAGAGATCGTCTAGCCTCCTACAATGAGCAGTTCTTC. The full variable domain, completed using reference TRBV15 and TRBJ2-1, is DAMVIQNPRYQVTQFGKPVTLSCSQTLNHNVMYWYQQKSSQAPKLLFHYYDKDFNNEADTPDNFQSRRPNTSFCFLDIRSPGLGDTAMYLCATSRDRLASYNEQFFGPGTRLTVL.

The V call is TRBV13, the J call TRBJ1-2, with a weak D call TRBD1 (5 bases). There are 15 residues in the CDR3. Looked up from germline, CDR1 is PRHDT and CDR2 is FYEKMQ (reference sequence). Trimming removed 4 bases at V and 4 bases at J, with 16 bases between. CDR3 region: CASSSSGTVFYGYTF. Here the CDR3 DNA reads TGTGCCAGCAGCTCAAGCGGGACGGTCTTCTATGGCTACACCTTC.

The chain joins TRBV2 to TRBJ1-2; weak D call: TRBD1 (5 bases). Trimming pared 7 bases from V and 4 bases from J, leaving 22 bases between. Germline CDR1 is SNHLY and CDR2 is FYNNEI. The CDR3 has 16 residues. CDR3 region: CASTAGVQGLLYGYTF. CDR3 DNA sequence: TGTGCCAGCACCGCGGGGGTGCAGGGCCTCCTCTATGGCTACACCTTC.

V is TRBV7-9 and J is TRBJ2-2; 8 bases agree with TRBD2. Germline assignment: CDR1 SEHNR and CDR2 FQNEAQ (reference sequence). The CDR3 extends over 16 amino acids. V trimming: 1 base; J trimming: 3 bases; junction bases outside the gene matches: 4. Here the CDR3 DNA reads TGTGCCAGCAGCTTAGGTCTAGCGGGTGACACCGGGGAGCTGTTTTTT. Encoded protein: CASSLGLAGDTGELFF.